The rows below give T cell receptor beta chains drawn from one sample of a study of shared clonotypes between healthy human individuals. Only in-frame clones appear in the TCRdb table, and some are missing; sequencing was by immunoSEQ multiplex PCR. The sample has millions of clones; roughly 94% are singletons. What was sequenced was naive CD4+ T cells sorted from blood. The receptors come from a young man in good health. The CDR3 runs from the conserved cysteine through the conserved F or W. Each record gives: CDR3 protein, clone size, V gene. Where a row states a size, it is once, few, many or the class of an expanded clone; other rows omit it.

CASSRVAGPNQNYGYTF | - | TRBV19
CASSEGLGNTIYF | once | TRBV7-9
CSVEETSGYEQYF | - | TRBV29-1
CASSPGQGASGNTIYF | few | TRBV18
CSPRVHEQYF | - | TRBV20-1
CASSLLQGLGANEQFF | - | TRBV4-3
CASRRTGEANVLTF | - | TRBV19
CASSEGTEKLFF | - | TRBV2
CASSEVHGGPYEQYF | - | TRBV6-1
CASSELGQKNSPLHF | - | TRBV25-1
CASSYVDRPRYEQYF | - | TRBV5-6
CASSRSGETQYF | - | TRBV5-1
CSVEPHLRVEAFF | - | TRBV29-1
CASSFRGGTDTQYF | - | TRBV28
CASSGDSRVTEAFF | - | TRBV6-1
CASSFYQTGLGYTF | - | TRBV7-2
CSADTNTEAFF | - | TRBV20-1
CASIRGGAEGNQPQHF | - | TRBV28
CASLHRGRGLWSYNEQFF | - | TRBV28
CASSFVPGGTNQPQHF | - | TRBV5-5
CASSTGIQETQYF | - | TRBV2
CASSTRQGQGYTF | - | TRBV2
CASSRGIGETQYF | - | TRBV4-3
CASSLIAAGSAGGTTRETQYF | once | TRBV7-8
CASTLKGQGATREKLFF | - | TRBV28
CASSPSRGLGTEAFF | - | TRBV6-1
CASSFGHDNSPLHF | - | TRBV5-1
CASSGRQPTYEQYF | - | TRBV6-1
CASSNNEQFF | - | TRBV28
CASSPRGGPLAKNIQYF | - | TRBV11-2
CASKPGSNQPQHF | - | TRBV6-1
CASSLTGATGANVLTF | - | TRBV5-1
CASSWAGQTYEQYF | - | TRBV5-1
CASSSAGRAVYGYTF | once | TRBV11-2
CAISEKGTNYEQYF | - | TRBV10-3
CASSQSSYEQYF | - | TRBV5-4
CASSVGGAGAPVQYF | - | TRBV9
CASSLAGRGGYNEQFF | - | TRBV7-9
CASSFGIAGPQETQYF | - | TRBV5-1
CASNLNSNTEAFF | - | TRBV7-9
CASGEGDTQYF | - | TRBV6-5
CASSLLTGGGNEQFF | - | TRBV5-1
CASSMKGPTEAFF | - | TRBV19
CASSEATGREKLFF | - | TRBV2
CAWSVSGQGVYEQYF | - | TRBV30
CASSLVWDRVPEQYF | - | TRBV7-2
CASSLDSAGNQPQHF | - | TRBV5-1
CASSPLLGETQYF | - | TRBV18
CASSPAARGEAFF | - | TRBV7-2
CASSLGRATEAFF | - | TRBV11-2
CASSYSTGILFF | - | TRBV6-6
CASSLGGTIHEQYF | - | TRBV5-1